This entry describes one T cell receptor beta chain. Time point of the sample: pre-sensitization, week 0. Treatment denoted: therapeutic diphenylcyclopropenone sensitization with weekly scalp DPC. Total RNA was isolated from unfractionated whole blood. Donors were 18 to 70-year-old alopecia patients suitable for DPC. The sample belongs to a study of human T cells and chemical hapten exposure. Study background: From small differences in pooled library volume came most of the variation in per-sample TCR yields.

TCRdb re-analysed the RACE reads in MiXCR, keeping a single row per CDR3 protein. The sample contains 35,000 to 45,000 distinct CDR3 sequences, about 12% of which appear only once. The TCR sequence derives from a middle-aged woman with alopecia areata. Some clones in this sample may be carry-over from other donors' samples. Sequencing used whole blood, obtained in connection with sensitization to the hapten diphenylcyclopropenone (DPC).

CDR3 bases: TGTGCCAGCAGCTCGTCAGACGGGAGGGCCGGGGAGACCCAGTACTTC. Encoded protein: CASSSSDGRAGETQYF. The chain couples TRBV7-2 to TRBJ2-5; 8 nucleotides agree with TRBD2. V trimming: 4 bases; J trimming: 5 bases; junction bases outside the gene matches: 12. The CDR3 spans 16 residues. Germline assignment: CDR1 SGHTA and CDR2 FQGNSA.